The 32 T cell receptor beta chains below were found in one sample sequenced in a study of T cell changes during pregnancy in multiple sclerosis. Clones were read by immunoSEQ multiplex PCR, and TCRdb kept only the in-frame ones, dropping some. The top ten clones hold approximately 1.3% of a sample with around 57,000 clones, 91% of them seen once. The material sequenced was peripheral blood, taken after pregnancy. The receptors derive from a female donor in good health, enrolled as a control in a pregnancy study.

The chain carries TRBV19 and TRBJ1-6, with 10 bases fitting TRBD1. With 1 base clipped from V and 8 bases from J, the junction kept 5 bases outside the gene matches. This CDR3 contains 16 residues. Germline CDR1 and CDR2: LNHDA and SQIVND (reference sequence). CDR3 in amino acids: CASSIGGTGVHSPLHF. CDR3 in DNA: TGTGCCAGTAGTATAGGGGGGACAGGGGTACATTCACCCCTCCACTTT. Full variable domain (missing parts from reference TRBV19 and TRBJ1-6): DGGITQSPKYLFRKEGQNVTLSCEQNLNHDAMYWYRQDPGQGLRLIYYSQIVNDFQKGDIAEGYSVSREKKESFPLTVTSAQKNPTAFYLCASSIGGTGVHSPLHFGNGTRLTVT.

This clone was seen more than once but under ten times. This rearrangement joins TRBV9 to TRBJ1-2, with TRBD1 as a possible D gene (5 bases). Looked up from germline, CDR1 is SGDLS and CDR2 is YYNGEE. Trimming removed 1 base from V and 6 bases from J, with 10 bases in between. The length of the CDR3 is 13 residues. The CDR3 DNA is TGTGCCAGCAGCGTATCGGGGGGGAATGGCTACACCTTC. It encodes CASSVSGGNGYTF.

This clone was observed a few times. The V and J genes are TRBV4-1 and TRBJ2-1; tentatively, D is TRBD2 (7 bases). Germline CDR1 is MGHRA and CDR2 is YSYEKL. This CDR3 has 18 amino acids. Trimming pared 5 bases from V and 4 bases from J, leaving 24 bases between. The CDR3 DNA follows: TGCGCCAGCAGCAGGGGGGGAAACAGGGCCAAGCCTTACAATGAGCAGTTCTTC. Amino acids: CASSRGGNRAKPYNEQFF.

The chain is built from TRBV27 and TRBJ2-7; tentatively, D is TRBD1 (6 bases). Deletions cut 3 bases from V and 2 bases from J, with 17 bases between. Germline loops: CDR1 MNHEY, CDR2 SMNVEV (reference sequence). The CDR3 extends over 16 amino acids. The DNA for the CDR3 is TGTGCCAGCAGTTTTCCTTGGGGGCAAACCACCTACGAGCAGTACTTC. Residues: CASSFPWGQTTYEQYF.

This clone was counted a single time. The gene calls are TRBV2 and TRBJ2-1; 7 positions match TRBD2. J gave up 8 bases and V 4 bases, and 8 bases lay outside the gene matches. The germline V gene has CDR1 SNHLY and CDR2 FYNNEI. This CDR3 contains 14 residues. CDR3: CASSGQRGLHEQFF. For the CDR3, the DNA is TGTGCCAGCAGTGGCCAGCGGGGACTACATGAGCAGTTCTTC.

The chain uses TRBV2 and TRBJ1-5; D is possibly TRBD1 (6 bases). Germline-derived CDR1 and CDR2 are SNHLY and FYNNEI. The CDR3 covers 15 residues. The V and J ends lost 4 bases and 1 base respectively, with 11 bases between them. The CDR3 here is CASSGTESSNQPQHF. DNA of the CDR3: TGTGCCAGCAGTGGGACAGAGTCGAGCAATCAGCCCCAGCATTTT.

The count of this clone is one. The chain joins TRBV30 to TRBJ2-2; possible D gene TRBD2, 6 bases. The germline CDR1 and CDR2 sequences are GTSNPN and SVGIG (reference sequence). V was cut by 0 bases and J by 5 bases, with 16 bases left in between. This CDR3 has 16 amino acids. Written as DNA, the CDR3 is TGTGCCTGGAGTGTACAGCCCGGGGGAGAAACCGGGGAGCTGTTTTTT. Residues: CAWSVQPGGETGELFF.

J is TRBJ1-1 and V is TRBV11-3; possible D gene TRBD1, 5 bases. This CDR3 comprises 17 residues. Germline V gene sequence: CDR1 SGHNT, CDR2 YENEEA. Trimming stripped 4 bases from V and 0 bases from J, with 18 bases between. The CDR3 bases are TGTGCCAGCAGCTACCGGGAGGGGATCACGATGAACACTGAAGCTTTCTTT. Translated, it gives CASSYREGITMNTEAFF.

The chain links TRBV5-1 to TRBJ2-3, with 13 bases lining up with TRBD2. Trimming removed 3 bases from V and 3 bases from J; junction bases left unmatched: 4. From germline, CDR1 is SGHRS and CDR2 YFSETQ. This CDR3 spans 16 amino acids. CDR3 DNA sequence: TGCGCCAGCAGCTCGGCGACTAGCGGGGGGACAGATACGCAGTATTTT. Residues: CASSSATSGGTDTQYF.

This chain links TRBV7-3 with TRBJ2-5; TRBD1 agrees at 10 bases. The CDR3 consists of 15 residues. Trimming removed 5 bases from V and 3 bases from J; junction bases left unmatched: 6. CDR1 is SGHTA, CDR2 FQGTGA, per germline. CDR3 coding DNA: TGTGCCAGCAGCATGACAGGGGGCATTGAAGAGACCCAGTACTTC. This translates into CASSMTGGIEETQYF.

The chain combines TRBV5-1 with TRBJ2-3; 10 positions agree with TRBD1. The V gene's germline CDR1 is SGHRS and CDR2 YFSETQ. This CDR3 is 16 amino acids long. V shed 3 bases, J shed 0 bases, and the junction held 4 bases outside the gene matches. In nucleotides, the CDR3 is TGCGCCAGCAGCTCGGGACAGGGGACTAGCACAGATACGCAGTATTTT. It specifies CASSSGQGTSTDTQYF.

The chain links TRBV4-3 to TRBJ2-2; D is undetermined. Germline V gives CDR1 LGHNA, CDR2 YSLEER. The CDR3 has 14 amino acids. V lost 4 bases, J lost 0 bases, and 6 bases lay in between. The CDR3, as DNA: TGCGCCAGCAGCCTGTTCGCGAACACCGGGGAGCTGTTTTTT. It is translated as CASSLFANTGELFF.

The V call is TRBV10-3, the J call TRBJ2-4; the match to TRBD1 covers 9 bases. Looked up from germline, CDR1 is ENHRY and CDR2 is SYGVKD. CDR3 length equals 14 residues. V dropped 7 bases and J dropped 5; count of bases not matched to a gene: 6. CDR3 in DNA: TGTGCCATCATGGCACAGGGGGCCCAAAACATTCAGTACTTC. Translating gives CAIMAQGAQNIQYF.

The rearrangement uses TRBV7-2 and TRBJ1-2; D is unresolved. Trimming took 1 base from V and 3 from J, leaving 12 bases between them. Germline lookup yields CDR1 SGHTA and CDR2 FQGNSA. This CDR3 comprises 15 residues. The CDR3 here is CASSLDGSGDYGYTF. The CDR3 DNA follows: TGTGCCAGCAGCTTAGATGGCAGCGGGGACTATGGCTACACCTTC.

This CDR3 reads CASSSGQHYGYTF. CDR3 coding DNA: TGTGCCAGCAGCTCCGGACAGCACTATGGCTACACCTTC. The genes are TRBV6-6 and TRBJ1-2; possible D gene TRBD1, 6 bases. The CDR3 totals 13 residues. CDR1 and CDR2 from the germline V gene are MNHNY and SVGAGI (reference sequence). V gave up 6 bases and J gave up 3 bases, with 11 bases separating them.

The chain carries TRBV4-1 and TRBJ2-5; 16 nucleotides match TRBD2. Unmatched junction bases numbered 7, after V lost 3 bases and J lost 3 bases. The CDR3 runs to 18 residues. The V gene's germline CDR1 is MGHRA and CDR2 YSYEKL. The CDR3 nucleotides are TGCGCCAGCAGCCAGGGACTAGCGGGGGGGCCTTTAAAAGAGACCCAGTACTTC. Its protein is CASSQGLAGGPLKETQYF.

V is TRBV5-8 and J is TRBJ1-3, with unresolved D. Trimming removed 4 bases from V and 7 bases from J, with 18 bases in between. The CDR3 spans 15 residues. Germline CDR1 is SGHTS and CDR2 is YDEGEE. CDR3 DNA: TGTGCCAGCAGCCGTTTATTGAGCGATTGGAACACCATATATTTT. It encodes CASSRLLSDWNTIYF.

As DNA, the CDR3 is TGTGCCACCAGCAGAGCTGAGGTGAACACTGAAGCTTTCTTT. Protein sequence: CATSRAEVNTEAFF. The chain employs TRBV15 and TRBJ1-1; D remains unclear. Per germline, CDR1 LNHNV and CDR2 YYDKDF (reference sequence). Trimming pared 1 base from V and 0 bases from J, leaving 6 bases between. CDR3 length: 14 amino acids. The whole variable domain, remainder taken from reference TRBV15 and TRBJ1-1, is DAMVIQNPRYQVTQFGKPVTLSCSQTLNHNVMYWYQQKSSQAPKLLFHYYDKDFNNEADTPDNFQSRRPNTSFCFLDIRSPGLGDTAMYLCATSRAEVNTEAFFGQGTRLTVV.

Written as DNA, the CDR3 is TGTGCCAGCAGCGTAGCAGGGTTCACAGATACGCAGTATTTT. This encodes CASSVAGFTDTQYF. The chain links TRBV9 to TRBJ2-3, with D maybe TRBD1 (5 bases). V was shortened by 0 bases and J by 2 bases, with 7 bases between the two germline ends. The germline gives CDR1 SGDLS, CDR2 YYNGEE. The CDR3 runs to 14 residues.

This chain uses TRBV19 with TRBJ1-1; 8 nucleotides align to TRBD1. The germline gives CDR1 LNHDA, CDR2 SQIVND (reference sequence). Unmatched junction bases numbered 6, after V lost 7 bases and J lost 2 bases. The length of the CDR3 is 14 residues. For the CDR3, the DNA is TGTGCCAGTACCTTGACAGGGGTCAACACTGAAGCTTTCTTT. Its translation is CASTLTGVNTEAFF.

Here the CDR3 DNA reads TGTGCCAGCAGTGAAAGGAGCGGTAACACCGGGGAGCTGTTTTTT. Protein: CASSERSGNTGELFF. The chain is built from TRBV25-1 and TRBJ2-2, with D possibly TRBD2 on 5 matching bases. Per the germline V gene, CDR1 is MGHDK and CDR2 is SYGVNS. The CDR3 has 15 amino acids. Trimming took off 2 bases at V and 2 bases at J, with 9 bases between the two ends. Together with reference TRBV25-1 and TRBJ2-2, the CDR3 gives the full variable domain: EADIYQTPRYLVIGTGKKITLECSQTMGHDKMYWYQQDPGMELHLIHYSYGVNSTEKGDLSSESTVSRIRTEHFPLTLESARPSHTSQYLCASSERSGNTGELFFGEGSRLTVL.

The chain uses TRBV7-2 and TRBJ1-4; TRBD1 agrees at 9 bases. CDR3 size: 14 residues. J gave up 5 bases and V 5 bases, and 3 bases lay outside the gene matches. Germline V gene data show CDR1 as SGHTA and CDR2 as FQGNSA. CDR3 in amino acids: CASSPGQGNEKLFF. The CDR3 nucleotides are TGTGCCAGCAGCCCGGGACAGGGAAATGAAAAACTGTTTTTT.

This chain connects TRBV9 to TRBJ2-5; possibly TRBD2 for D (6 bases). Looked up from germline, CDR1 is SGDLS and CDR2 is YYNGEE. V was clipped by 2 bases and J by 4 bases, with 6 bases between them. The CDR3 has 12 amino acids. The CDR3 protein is CASSVGGETQYF. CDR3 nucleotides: TGTGCCAGCAGCGTCGGGGGAGAGACCCAGTACTTC.

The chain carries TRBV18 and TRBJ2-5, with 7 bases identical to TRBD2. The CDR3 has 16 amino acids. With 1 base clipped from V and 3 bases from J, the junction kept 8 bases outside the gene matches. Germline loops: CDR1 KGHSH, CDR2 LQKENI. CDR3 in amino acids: CASSPRAGTKKETQYF. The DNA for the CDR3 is TGTGCCAGCTCACCACGAGCCGGGACTAAGAAAGAGACCCAGTACTTC.

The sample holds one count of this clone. As DNA, the CDR3 is TGTGCCAGCAGCTCTCCTTTAGATGAAAAACTGTTTTTT. Residues: CASSSPLDEKLFF. This chain uses TRBV5-4 with TRBJ1-4; D ambiguous. V lost 3 bases, J lost 6 bases, and 9 bases lay in between. Germline V gives CDR1 SGHNT, CDR2 YYREEE (reference sequence). The CDR3 contains 13 residues. Looking up the rest from reference TRBV5-4 and TRBJ1-4 gives the full variable domain: ETGVTQSPTHLIKTRGQQVTLRCSSQSGHNTVSWYQQALGQGPQFIFQYYREEENGRGNFPPRFSGLQFPNYSSELNVNALELDDSALYLCASSSPLDEKLFFGSGTQLSVL.

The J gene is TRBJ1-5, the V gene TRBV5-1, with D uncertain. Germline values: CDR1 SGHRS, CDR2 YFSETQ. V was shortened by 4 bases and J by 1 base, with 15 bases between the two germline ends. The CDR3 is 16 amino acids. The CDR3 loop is CASSPLGPGSNQPQHF. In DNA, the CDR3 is TGCGCCAGCAGCCCGTTAGGTCCCGGGAGCAATCAGCCCCAGCATTTT.

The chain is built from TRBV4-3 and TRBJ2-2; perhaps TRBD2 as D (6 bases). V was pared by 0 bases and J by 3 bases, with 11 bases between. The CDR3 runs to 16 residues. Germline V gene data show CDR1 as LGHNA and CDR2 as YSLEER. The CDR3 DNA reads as TGCGCCAGCAGCCAAGATCTGGGGGACTACACCGGGGAGCTGTTTTTT. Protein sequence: CASSQDLGDYTGELFF.

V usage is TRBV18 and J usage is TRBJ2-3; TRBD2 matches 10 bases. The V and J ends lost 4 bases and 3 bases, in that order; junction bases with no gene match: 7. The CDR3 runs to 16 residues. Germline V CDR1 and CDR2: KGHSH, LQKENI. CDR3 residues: CASSLTAGGPTDTQYF. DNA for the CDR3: TGTGCCAGCTCACTAACAGCGGGGGGGCCAACAGATACGCAGTATTTT.

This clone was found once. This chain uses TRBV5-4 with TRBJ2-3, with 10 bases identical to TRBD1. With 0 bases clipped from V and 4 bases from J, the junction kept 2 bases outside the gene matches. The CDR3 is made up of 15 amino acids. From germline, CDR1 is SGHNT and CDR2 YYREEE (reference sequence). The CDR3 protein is CASSLVGTGADTQYF. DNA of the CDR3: TGTGCCAGCAGCTTGGTGGGGACAGGGGCAGATACGCAGTATTTT.

The chain's CDR3 is CASSPHLGGEVSYEQYF. The CDR3 DNA is TGTGCCAGCAGCCCCCACCTGGGAGGGGAAGTTTCCTACGAGCAGTACTTC. The chain is built from TRBV9 and TRBJ2-7; 7 bases are shared with TRBD2. Germline CDR1 reads SGDLS; CDR2 reads YYNGEE. Trimming took 4 bases from V and 1 from J; bases not matched to a gene: 14. CDR3 length equals 17 residues.

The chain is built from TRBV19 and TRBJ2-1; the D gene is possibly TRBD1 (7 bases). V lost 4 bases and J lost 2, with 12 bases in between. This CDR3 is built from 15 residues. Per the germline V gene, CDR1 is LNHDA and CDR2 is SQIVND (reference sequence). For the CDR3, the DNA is TGTGCCAGTAGTAGCCTCAGGGGGGCCTACAATGAGCAGTTCTTC. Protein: CASSSLRGAYNEQFF.

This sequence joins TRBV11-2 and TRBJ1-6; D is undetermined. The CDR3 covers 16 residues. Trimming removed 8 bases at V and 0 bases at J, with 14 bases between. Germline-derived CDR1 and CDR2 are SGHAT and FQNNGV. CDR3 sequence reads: CASSRYGSSYNSPLHF. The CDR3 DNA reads TGTGCCAGCTCGAGATACGGGAGCTCCTATAATTCACCCCTCCACTTT.